This TCR beta chain was found in a study of T-cell memory formation after mild COVID-19. Study results and caveats: Shrinking CD4+ clones were chiefly CM and EM; CD8+ ones were chiefly EMRA.

MiXCR was run by TCRdb on the 5' RACE reads, yielding one entry per CDR3 protein. The table lists 400,000 to 550,000 distinct CDR3 sequences, roughly 23% of them singletons. Comment on this clonotype: The antigen is undetermined.

Sequenced material: PBMCs or a T cell subset sorted from them (not recorded which). The receptor was derived from an adult woman who had mild COVID-19 (a few samples of this study predate the infection). Cell type and time point are not known.

The CDR3 protein is CASSVVGQGDEQYF. The CDR3 DNA is TGTGCCAGCAGCGTAGTAGGGCAGGGAGACGAGCAGTACTTC. This chain uses TRBV9 with TRBJ2-7; D assignment may be TRBD1 or TRBD2 (5 bases each). Germline V lookup: CDR1 SGDLS, CDR2 YYNGEE. The CDR3 extends over 14 amino acids. V lost 0 bases and J 5 bases, leaving 12 bases between the germline ends.